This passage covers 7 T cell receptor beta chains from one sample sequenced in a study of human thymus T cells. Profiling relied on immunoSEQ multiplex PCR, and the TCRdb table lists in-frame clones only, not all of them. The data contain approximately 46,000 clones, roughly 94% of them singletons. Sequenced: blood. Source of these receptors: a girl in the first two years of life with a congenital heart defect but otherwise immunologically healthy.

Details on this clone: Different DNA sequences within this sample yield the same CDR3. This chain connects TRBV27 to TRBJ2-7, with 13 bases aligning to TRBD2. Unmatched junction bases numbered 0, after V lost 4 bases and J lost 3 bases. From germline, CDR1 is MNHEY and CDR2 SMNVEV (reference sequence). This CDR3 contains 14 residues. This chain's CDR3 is CASSWTSGSYEQYF. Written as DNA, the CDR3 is TGTGCCAGCAGTTGGACTAGCGGGAGCTACGAGCAGTACTTC.

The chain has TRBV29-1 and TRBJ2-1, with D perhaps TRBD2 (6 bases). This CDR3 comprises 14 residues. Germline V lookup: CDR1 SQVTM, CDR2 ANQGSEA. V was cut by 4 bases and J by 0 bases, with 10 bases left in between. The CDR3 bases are TGCAGCGTTGGAGGTAGCGGCTCCTACAATGAGCAGTTCTTC. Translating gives CSVGGSGSYNEQFF.

The DNA of the CDR3 is TGTGCCAGCAGTGCTGGGACTAGTAAGTTCTTC. Translation gives CASSAGTSKFF. The chain recombines TRBV9 with TRBJ2-1; TRBD2 matches 8 bases. Unmatched junction bases numbered 6, after V lost 5 bases and J lost 14 bases. CDR1 is SGDLS, CDR2 YYNGEE, per germline. This CDR3 region has 11 residues.

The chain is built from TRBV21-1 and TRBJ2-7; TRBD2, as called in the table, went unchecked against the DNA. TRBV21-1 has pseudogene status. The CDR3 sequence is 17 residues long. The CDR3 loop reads CASSKGLPGTTSYEQYF. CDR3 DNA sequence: TGTGCCAGCAGCAAAGGACTACCGGGGACTACTTCCTACGAGCAGTACTTC.

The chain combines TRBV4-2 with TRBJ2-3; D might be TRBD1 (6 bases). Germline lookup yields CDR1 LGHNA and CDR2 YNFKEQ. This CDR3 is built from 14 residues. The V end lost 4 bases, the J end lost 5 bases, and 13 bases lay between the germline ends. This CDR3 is CASSRSGAEDTQYF. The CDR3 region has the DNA TGTGCCAGCAGCCGGTCAGGGGCAGAAGATACGCAGTATTTT.

CDR3 residues: CAILQGVGEKLFF. In DNA, the CDR3 is TGTGCCATCCTACAGGGGGTAGGGGAAAAACTGTTTTTT. The V gene is TRBV28, the J gene TRBJ1-4; TRBD1 matches 8 bases. Germline assignment: CDR1 MDHEN and CDR2 SYDVKM. Trimming cost V 10 bases and J 8 bases; bases outside gene matches: 9. The CDR3 has 13 residues.

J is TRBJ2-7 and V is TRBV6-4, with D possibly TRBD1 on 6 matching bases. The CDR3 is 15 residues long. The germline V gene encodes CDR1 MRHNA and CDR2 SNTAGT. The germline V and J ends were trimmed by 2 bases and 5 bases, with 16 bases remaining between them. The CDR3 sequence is CASSDHPLQGHEQYF. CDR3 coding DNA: TGTGCCAGCAGTGACCATCCCCTACAGGGCCACGAGCAGTACTTC.